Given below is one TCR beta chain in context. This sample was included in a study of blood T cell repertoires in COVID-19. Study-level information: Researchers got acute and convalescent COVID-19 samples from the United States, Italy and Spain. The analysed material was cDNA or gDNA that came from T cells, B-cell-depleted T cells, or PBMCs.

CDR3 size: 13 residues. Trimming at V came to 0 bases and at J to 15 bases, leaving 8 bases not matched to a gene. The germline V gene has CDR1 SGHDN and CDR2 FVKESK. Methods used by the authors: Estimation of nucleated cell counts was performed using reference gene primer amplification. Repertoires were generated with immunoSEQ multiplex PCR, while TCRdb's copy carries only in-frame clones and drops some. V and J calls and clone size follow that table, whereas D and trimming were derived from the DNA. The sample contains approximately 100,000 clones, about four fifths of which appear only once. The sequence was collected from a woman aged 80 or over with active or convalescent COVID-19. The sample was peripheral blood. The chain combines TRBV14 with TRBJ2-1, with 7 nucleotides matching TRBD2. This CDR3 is CASSQDRGLVRFF. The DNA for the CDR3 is TGTGCCAGCAGCCAAGATCGAGGACTAGTTCGGTTCTTC.